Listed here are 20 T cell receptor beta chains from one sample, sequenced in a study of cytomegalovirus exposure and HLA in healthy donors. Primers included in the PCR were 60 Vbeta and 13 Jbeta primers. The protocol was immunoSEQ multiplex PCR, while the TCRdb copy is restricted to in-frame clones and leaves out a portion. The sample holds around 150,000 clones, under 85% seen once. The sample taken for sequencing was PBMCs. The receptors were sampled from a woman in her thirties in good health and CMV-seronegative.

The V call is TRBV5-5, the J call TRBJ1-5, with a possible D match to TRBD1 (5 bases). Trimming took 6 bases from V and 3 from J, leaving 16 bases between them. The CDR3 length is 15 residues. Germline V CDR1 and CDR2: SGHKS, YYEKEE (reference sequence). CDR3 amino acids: CASKTAAGNNQPQHF. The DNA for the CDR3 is TGTGCCAGCAAGACAGCAGCAGGGAACAATCAGCCCCAGCATTTT.

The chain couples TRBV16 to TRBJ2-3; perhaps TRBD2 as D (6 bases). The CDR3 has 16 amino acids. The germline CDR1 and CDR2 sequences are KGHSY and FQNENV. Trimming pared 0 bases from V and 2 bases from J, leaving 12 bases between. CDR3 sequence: CASSQSLAASTDTQYF. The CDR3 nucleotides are TGTGCCAGCAGCCAATCACTAGCAGCTTCCACAGATACGCAGTATTTT.

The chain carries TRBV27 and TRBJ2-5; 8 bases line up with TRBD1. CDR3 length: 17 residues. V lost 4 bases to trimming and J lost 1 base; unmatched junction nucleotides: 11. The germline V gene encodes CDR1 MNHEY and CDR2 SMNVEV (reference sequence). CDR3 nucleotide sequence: TGTGCCAGCAGTTCGGGTCCCGGGACAGGTTCCCAAGAGACCCAGTACTTC. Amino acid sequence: CASSSGPGTGSQETQYF.

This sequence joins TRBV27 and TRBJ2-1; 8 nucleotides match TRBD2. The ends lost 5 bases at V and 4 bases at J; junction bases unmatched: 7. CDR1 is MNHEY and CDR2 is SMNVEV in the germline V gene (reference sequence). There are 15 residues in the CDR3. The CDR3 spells CASSASGGLYNEQFF. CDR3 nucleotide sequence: TGTGCCAGCAGTGCGAGCGGGGGCCTATACAATGAGCAGTTCTTC.

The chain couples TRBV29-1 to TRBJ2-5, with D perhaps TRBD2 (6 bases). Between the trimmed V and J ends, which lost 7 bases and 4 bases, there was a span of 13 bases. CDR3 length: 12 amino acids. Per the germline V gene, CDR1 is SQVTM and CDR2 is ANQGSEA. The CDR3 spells CSAGGFGETQYF. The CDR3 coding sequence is TGCAGCGCCGGGGGATTTGGAGAGACCCAGTACTTC.

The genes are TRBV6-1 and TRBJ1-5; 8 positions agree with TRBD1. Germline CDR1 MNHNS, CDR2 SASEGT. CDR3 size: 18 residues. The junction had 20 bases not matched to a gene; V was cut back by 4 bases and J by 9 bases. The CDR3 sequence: CASSVLVTGDPYGGPQHF. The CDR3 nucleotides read TGTGCCAGCAGTGTCCTTGTGACAGGGGATCCTTACGGGGGGCCCCAGCATTTT.

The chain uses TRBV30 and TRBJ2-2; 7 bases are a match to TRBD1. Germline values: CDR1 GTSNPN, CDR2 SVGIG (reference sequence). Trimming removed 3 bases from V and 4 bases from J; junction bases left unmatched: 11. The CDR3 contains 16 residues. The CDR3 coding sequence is TGTGCCTGGAGAGACAGACAGGGTCGAGCCACCGGGGAGCTGTTTTTT. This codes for CAWRDRQGRATGELFF.

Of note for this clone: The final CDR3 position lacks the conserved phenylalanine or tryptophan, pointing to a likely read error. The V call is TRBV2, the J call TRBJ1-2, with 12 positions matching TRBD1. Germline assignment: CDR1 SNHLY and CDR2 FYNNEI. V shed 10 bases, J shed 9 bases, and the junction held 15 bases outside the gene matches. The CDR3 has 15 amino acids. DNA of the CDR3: TGTGCCACCTTACGTTCCCGGGACAGGGGGCGAAGCTACACCCTC. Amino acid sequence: CATLRSRDRGRSYTL.

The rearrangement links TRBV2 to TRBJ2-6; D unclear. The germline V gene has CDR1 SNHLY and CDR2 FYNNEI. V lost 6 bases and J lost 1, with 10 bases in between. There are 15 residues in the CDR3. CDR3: CASSRDISGANVLTF. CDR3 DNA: TGTGCCAGCAGCCGAGACATTTCTGGGGCCAACGTCCTGACTTTC.

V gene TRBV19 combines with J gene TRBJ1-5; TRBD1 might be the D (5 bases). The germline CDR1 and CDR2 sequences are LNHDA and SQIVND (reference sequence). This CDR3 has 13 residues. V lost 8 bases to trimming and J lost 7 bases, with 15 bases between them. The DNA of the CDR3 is TGTGCCAGTCGCCCCTCAGGGAAACAGCCCCAGCATTTT. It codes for CASRPSGKQPQHF.

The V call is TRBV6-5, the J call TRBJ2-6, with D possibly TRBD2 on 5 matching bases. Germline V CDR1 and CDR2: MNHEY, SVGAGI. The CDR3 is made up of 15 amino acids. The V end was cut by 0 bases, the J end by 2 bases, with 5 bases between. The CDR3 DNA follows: TGTGCCAGCAGTTACTCCGGGGCTGGGGCCAACGTCCTGACTTTC. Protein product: CASSYSGAGANVLTF.

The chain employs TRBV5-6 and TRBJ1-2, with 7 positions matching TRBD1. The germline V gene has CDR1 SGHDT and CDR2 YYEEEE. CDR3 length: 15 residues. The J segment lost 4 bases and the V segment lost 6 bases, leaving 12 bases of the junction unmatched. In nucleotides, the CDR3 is TGTGCCAGCACCCCGACAGGGACCACTCTCTATGGCTACACCTTC. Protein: CASTPTGTTLYGYTF. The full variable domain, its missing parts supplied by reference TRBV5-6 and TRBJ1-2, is DAGVTQSPTHLIKTRGQQVTLRCSPKSGHDTVSWYQQALGQGPQFIFQYYEEEERQRGNFPDRFSGHQFPNYSSELNVNALLLGDSALYLCASTPTGTTLYGYTFGSGTRLTVV.

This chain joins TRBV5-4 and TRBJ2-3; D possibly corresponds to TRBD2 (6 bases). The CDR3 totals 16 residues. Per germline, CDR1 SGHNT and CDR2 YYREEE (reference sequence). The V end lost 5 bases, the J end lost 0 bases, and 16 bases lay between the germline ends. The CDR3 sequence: CASREMGLRSTDTQYF. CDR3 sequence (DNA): TGTGCCAGCAGGGAGATGGGACTGCGGAGCACAGATACGCAGTATTTT.

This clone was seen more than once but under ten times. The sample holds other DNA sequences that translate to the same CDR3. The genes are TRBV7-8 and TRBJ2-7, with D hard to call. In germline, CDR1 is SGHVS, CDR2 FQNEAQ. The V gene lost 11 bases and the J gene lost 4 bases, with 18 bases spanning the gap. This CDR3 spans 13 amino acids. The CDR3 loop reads CACKEKPAYEQYF. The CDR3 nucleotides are TGTGCCTGCAAGGAGAAGCCGGCATACGAGCAGTACTTC.

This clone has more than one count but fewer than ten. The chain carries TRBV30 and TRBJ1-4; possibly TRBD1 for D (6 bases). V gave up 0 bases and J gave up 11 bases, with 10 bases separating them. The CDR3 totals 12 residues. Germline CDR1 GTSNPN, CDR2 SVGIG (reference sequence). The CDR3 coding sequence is TGTGCCTGGAGTGTAGGGCAGGGGAAACTGTTTTTT. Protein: CAWSVGQGKLFF.

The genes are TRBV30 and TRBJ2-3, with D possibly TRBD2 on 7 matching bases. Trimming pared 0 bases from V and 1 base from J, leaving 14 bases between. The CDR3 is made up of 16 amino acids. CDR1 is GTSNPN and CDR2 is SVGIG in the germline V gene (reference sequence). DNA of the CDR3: TGTGCCTGGAGTGTAATCCGGGGGGCCGGCACAGATACGCAGTATTTT. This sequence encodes CAWSVIRGAGTDTQYF. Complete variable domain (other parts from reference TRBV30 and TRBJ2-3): SQTIHQWPATLVQPVGSPLSLECTVEGTSNPNLYWYRQAAGRGLQLLFYSVGIGQISSEVPQNLSASRPQDRQFILSSKKLLLSDSGFYLCAWSVIRGAGTDTQYFGPGTRLTVL.

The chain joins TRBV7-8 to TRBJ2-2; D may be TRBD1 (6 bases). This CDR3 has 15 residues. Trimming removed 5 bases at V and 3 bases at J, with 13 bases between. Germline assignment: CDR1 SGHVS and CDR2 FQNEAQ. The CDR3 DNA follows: TGTGCCAGCAGCCAGGGATGGGGGCACACCGGGGAGCTGTTTTTT. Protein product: CASSQGWGHTGELFF.

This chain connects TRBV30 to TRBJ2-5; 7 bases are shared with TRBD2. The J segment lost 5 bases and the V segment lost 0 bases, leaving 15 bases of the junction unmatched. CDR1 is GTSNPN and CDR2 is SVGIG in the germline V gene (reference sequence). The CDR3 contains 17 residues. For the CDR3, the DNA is TGTGCCTGGAGTGTATCTTTTGGGATAGCGGGTGGTGAGACCCAGTACTTC. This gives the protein CAWSVSFGIAGGETQYF.

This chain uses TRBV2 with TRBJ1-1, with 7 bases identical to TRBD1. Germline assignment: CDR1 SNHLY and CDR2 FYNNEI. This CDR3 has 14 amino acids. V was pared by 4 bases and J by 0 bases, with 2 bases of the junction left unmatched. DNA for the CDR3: TGTGCCAGCAGTGCTGGACAGGTGAACACTGAAGCTTTCTTT. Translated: CASSAGQVNTEAFF. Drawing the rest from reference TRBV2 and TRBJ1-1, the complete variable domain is EPEVTQTPSHQVTQMGQEVILRCVPISNHLYFYWYRQILGQKVEFLVSFYNNEISEKSEIFDDQFSVERPDGSNFTLKIRSTKLEDSAMYFCASSAGQVNTEAFFGQGTRLTVV.

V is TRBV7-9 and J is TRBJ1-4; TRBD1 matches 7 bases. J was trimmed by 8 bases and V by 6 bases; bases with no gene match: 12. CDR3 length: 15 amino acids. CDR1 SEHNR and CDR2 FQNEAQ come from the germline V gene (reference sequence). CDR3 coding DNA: TGTGCCAGCAGTGCTTCGACAGGGATTATAGAAAAACTGTTTTTT. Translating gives CASSASTGIIEKLFF.